This TCR beta chain derives from a study of OX40 agonist ivuxolimab in advanced cancers. Across the whole study: Patients with hepatocellular carcinoma, melanoma, renal cell or head and neck cancer made up the dose-escalation patients.

The germline V gene encodes CDR1 LNHNV and CDR2 YYDKDF (reference sequence). V was pared by 1 base and J by 4 bases, with 11 bases between. The CDR3 consists of 15 residues. General observations from the study: More expanded clones were seen, on average, in CD8+ T cells than in CD4+.

With regard to this clone: Its antigen is still unknown.

Measured with immunoSEQ multiplex PCR; TCRdb has only the in-frame clones, and not every one. The sample shows about 46,000 clones, roughly nine tenths of them seen only once. The rearrangement uses TRBV15 and TRBJ2-1, with D perhaps TRBD2 (6 bases). The clonotype comes from an adult with an advanced solid tumor such as melanoma, head and neck, liver or kidney cancer. The material was CD4+ or CD8+ T cells sorted from blood, obtained in a trial of the OX40 agonist ivuxolimab. The DNA for the CDR3 is TGTGCCACCAGCAGAGGAGCTAGCGCGTACAATGAGCAGTTCTTC. This encodes CATSRGASAYNEQFF.